Here is one T cell receptor beta chain with its context. Its ends do not fully match the called genes, so a read error is possible. The CDR3 consists of 17 residues. The V gene's germline CDR1 is SNHLY and CDR2 FYNNEI. The TCR beta CDR3 region underwent multiplex PCR amplification with 32 V and 13 J primers. Each CDR3 protein is one row after TCRdb ran MiXCR on the multiplex PCR reads. The data show about 10,000 distinct CDR3 sequences, with around a quarter seen just once and 25% to 30% held by the top ten. Genomic DNA from bulk tumor acted as the template, and about 600 ng was loaded per sample. Several far-apart biopsies were taken per primary tumor during surgery. Samples came from untreated patients having curative surgery for newly diagnosed non-small cell lung cancer. The data originate from a study of immune heterogeneity within non-small cell lung tumors.

Material for sequencing was lung tumor tissue. The chain has TRBV2 and TRBJ2-7; 8 bases are a match to TRBD2. This TCR derives from a woman between 45 and 60 years old with non-small cell lung cancer. CDR3 DNA sequence: TGTGCCAGCATTGAACTAGTCGTAAGCGGGAGCCCCTACGAGCAGTACTTC. It codes for CASIELVVSGSPYEQYF. Together with reference TRBV2 and TRBJ2-7, the CDR3 gives the full variable domain: EPEVTQTPSHQVTQMGQEVILRCVPISNHLYFYWYRQILGQKVEFLVSFYNNEISEKSEIFDDQFSVERPDGSNFTLKIRSTKLEDSAMYFCASIELVVSGSPYEQYFGPGTRLTVT.